The subject of this entry is one T cell receptor (beta chain). Its antigen is unidentified. TCRdb's table, derived via immunoSEQ multiplex PCR, lists solely in-frame clones and lacks some. The sample lists nearly 110,000 clones; approximately 90% were seen once. The sample comes from a study of T cell responses to AZD1222 COVID-19 vaccine. The study's findings and limits: Close to half of spike-specific TCRs reportedly recognize unmutated variant regions.

V lost 5 bases and J lost 8; bases outside the gene matches: 13. The CDR3 spans 15 residues. Germline assignment: CDR1 MDHEN and CDR2 SYDVKM. The receptor was derived from an adult who received the AZD1222 COVID-19 vaccine. The sample was peripheral blood, taken 28 days after the second AZD1222 dose. V and J are TRBV28 and TRBJ1-2; the match to TRBD1 covers 8 bases. The chain's CDR3 is CASSPLGQGSRGYTF. In DNA form, the CDR3 reads TGTGCCAGCAGTCCGCTCGGACAGGGAAGTAGAGGCTACACCTTC.